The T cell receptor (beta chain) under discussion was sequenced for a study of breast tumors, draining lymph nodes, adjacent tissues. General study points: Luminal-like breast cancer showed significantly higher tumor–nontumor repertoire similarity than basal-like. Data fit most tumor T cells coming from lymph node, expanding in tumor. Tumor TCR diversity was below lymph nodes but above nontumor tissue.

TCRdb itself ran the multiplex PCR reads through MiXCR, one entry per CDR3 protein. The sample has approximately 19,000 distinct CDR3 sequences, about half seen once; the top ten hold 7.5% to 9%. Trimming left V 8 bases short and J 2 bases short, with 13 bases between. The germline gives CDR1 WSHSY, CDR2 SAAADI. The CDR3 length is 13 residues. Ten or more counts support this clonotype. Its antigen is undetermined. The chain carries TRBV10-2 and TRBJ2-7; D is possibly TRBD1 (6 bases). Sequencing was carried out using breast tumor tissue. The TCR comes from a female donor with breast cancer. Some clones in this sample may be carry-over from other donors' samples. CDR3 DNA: TGCGCCAGCGGGACATTGGAGACCTACGAGCAGTACTTC. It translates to CASGTLETYEQYF.